This T cell receptor (beta chain) stems from a study of Ad26.COV2.S vaccination and SARS-CoV-2 variants. Produced via immunoSEQ multiplex PCR; TCRdb's table is partial and in-frame only. The data contain over 400,000 clones, roughly 90% of them seen just once; the ten biggest clones take up around 1.7%. This clone was seen only a few times. This CDR3 contains 15 residues. Germline V lookup: CDR1 SGHRS, CDR2 YFSETQ. Unmatched junction bases numbered 1, after V lost 0 bases and J lost 3 bases. Specified treatment: roughly 20 received Ad26.COV2.S at low or high dose, single or two shots; about 5 received placebo; per-sample allocation not given. Each sample was drawn 63 days after the first injection (of vaccine or placebo).

This TCR was sampled from a person between 18 and 65 years old who received the Ad26.COV2.S COVID-19 vaccine or a placebo. V usage is TRBV5-1 and J usage is TRBJ2-2, with 8 positions matching TRBD1. The sequencing used peripheral blood, collected in a trial of Ad26.COV2.S vaccine versus placebo. CDR3 sequence: CASSLVQGDTGELFF. The CDR3 coding sequence is TGCGCCAGCAGCTTGGTACAGGGGGACACCGGGGAGCTGTTTTTT.